A single TCR beta chain is shown here with its context. This entry is derived from a study of control samples from healthy donors and cancer patients. Using immunoSEQ multiplex PCR, the repertoire was profiled, and TCRdb retains in-frame clones only, with some absent. The profile shows roughly 120,000 clones, 88% of them singletons. In germline, CDR1 is SGHRS, CDR2 YFSETQ. The CDR3 contains 17 residues. The ends were cut back, 2 bases at V and 0 bases at J, with 14 bases in the middle. This TCR derives from a man between 40 and 49 years old in good health. This sequence joins TRBV5-1 and TRBJ1-4; D gene uncertain. Sequenced sample: blood. The CDR3 here is CASSFNADGATNEKLFF. The DNA of the CDR3 is TGCGCCAGCAGCTTCAATGCGGACGGGGCAACTAATGAAAAACTGTTTTTT.